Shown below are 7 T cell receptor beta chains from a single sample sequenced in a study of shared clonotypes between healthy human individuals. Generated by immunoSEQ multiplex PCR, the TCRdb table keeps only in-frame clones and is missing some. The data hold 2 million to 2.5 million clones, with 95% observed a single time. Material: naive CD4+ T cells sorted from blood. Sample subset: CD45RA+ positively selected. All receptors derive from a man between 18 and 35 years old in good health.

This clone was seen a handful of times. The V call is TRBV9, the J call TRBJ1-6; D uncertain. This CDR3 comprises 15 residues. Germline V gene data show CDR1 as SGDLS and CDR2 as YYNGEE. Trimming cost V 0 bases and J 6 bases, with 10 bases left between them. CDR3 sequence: CASSVGGRSNSPLHF. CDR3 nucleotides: TGTGCCAGCAGCGTAGGGGGTAGGAGTAATTCACCCCTCCACTTT.

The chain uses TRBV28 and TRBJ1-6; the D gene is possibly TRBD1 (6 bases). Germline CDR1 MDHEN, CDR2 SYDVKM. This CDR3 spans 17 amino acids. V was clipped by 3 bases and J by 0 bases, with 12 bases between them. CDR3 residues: CASSLGRGASYNSPLHF. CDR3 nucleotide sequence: TGTGCCAGCAGTTTGGGCAGGGGTGCCTCCTATAATTCACCCCTCCACTTT.

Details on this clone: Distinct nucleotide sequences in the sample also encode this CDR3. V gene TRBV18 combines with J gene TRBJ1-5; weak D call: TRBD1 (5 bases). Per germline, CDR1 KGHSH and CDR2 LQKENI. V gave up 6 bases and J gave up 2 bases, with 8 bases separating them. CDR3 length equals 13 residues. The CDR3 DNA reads TGTGCCAGCTCCAGGGACGGCAATCAGCCCCAGCATTTT. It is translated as CASSRDGNQPQHF.

This chain's CDR3 is CASSLGDGFGLPNEQYF. As DNA, the CDR3 is TGTGCCAGCAGCTTAGGGGACGGTTTCGGGCTTCCTAACGAGCAGTACTTC. J is TRBJ2-7 and V is TRBV11-2; D tentatively reads TRBD1 or TRBD2 (5 bases each). Deletions cut 1 base from V and 5 bases from J, with 21 bases between. Germline CDR1 is SGHAT and CDR2 is FQNNGV. CDR3 length: 17 residues.

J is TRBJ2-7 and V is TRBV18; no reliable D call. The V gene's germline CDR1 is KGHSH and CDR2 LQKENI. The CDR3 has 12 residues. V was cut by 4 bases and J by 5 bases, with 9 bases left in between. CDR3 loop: CASSLARDEQYF. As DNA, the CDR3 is TGTGCCAGCTCACTGGCCAGAGACGAGCAGTACTTC.

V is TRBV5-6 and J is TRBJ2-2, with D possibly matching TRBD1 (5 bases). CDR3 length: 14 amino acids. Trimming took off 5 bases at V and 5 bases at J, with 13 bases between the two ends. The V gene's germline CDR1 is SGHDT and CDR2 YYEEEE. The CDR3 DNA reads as TGTGCCAGCAGTTCCCAGGGATGGACCGGGGAGCTGTTTTTT. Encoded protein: CASSSQGWTGELFF. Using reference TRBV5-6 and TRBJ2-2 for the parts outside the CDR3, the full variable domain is DAGVTQSPTHLIKTRGQQVTLRCSPKSGHDTVSWYQQALGQGPQFIFQYYEEEERQRGNFPDRFSGHQFPNYSSELNVNALLLGDSALYLCASSSQGWTGELFFGEGSRLTVL.

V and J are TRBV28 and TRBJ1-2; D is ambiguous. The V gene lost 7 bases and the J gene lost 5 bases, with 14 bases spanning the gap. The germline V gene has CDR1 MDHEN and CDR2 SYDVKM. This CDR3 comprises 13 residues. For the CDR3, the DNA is TGTGCCAGCATGGGGAGAAGACTTTATGGCTACACCTTC. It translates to CASMGRRLYGYTF.